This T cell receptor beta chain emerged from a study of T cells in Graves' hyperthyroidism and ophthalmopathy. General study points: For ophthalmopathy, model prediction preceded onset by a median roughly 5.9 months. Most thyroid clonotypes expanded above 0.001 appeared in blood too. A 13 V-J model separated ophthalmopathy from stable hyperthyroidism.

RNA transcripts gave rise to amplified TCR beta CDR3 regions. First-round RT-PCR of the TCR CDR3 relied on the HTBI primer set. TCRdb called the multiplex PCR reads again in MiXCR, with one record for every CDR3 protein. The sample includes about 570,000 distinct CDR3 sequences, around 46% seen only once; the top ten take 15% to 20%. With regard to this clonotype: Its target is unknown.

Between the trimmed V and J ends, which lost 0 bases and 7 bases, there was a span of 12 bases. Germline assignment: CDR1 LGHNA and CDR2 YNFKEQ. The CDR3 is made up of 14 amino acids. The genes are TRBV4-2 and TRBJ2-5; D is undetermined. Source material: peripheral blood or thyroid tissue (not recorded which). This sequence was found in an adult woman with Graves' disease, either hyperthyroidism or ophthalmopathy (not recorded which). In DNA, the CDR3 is TGTGCCAGCAGCCAAGATATCACAGACGCGACCCAGTACTTC. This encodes CASSQDITDATQYF.